The rows below give T cell receptor beta chains drawn from one sample of a study of vaccination effects on CD4 cells after COVID-19. Produced via immunoSEQ multiplex PCR; TCRdb's table is partial and in-frame only. The sample includes under 50,000 clones, around 76% of them seen just once. These receptors lack a known antigen. The sample in question was CD4+ T cells from PBMCs cultured without peptide, obtained before COVID-19 vaccination. The receptors come from a human donor who had a prior SARS-CoV-2 infection. The CDR3 runs from the conserved cysteine through the conserved F or W. D genes are given only for firm matches. Part of the rows lack a size; the others show once, few, many or a class for expanded clones.

J gene: TRBJ1-6
clone size: once
D gene: TRBD1
V gene: TRBV7-2
CDR3 DNA: TGTGCCAGCAGAACTAGGACAGGGGGCGAGGCCTATAATTCACCCCTCCACTTT
CDR3 protein: CASRTRTGGEAYNSPLHF

J gene: TRBJ1-2
clone size: NA
D gene: NA
V gene: TRBV6-5
CDR3 DNA: TGTGCCAGCAGACTTGACAGGTGGCATGGCTACACCTTC
CDR3 protein: CASRLDRWHGYTF

J gene: TRBJ1-1
clone size: NA
D gene: NA
V gene: TRBV29-1
CDR3 DNA: TGCAGCGCCCGACGGGGGTTGAACACTGAAGCTTTCTTT
CDR3 protein: CSARRGLNTEAFF

J gene: TRBJ1-3
clone size: NA
D gene: NA
V gene: TRBV9
CDR3 DNA: TGTGCCAGCAGCCCACGACTGGAGGGCCCTGGAAACACCATATATTTT
CDR3 protein: CASSPRLEGPGNTIYF

J gene: TRBJ2-1
clone size: NA
D gene: TRBD1
V gene: TRBV5-1
CDR3 DNA: TGCGCCAGCAGTTCTTCCGGGACAGGAGTTTACAATGAGCAGTTCTTC
CDR3 protein: CASSSSGTGVYNEQFF

J gene: TRBJ2-3
clone size: NA
D gene: NA
V gene: TRBV5-1
CDR3 DNA: TGCGCCAGCAGCTTGGCAGGGAGGGGGCGATACGTGGCCGCAGATACGCAGTATTTT
CDR3 protein: CASSLAGRGRYVAADTQYF

J gene: TRBJ2-7
clone size: NA
D gene: NA
V gene: TRBV7-9
CDR3 DNA: TGTGCCAGCAGCTTAAGGGCAGGGAACAAGAACGAGCAGTACTTC
CDR3 protein: CASSLRAGNKNEQYF

J gene: TRBJ2-3
clone size: once
D gene: NA
V gene: TRBV18
CDR3 DNA: TGTGCCAGCTCACCACCGGGCAGAGATACGCAGTATTTT
CDR3 protein: CASSPPGRDTQYF

J gene: TRBJ2-3
clone size: NA
D gene: TRBD2
V gene: TRBV4-3
CDR3 DNA: TGCGCCAGCAGCCAAGAAAACTACGGGAGGGTGGATACGCAGTATTTT
CDR3 protein: CASSQENYGRVDTQYF

J gene: TRBJ1-4
clone size: NA
D gene: NA
V gene: TRBV5-1
CDR3 DNA: TGCGCCAGCAGCTTTAGCGGGTCTGAGGGTGAAAAACTGTTTTTT
CDR3 protein: CASSFSGSEGEKLFF

J gene: TRBJ1-2
clone size: NA
D gene: NA
V gene: TRBV5-6
CDR3 DNA: TGTGCCAGCAGCTTGAGGCCAAACGGGGGCTACACCTTC
CDR3 protein: CASSLRPNGGYTF

J gene: TRBJ2-3
clone size: once
D gene: NA
V gene: TRBV11-2
CDR3 DNA: TGTGCCAGCAGCTTAGGTCCTATCAGAGATACGCAGTATTTT
CDR3 protein: CASSLGPIRDTQYF

J gene: TRBJ2-1
clone size: once
D gene: NA
V gene: TRBV2
CDR3 DNA: TGTGCCAGCAGCCCCAATCGGTTCAATGAGCAGTTCTTC
CDR3 protein: CASSPNRFNEQFF

J gene: TRBJ1-6
clone size: NA
D gene: NA
V gene: TRBV5-1
CDR3 DNA: TGCGCCAGCAGCTTGGTTGTGGCAGAAGGTTATAATTCACCCCTCCACTTT
CDR3 protein: CASSLVVAEGYNSPLHF

J gene: TRBJ2-2
clone size: NA
D gene: NA
V gene: TRBV6-6
CDR3 DNA: TGTGCCAGCACGAACAGGGTGGACGCGACCGGGGAGCTGTTTTTT
CDR3 protein: CASTNRVDATGELFF

J gene: TRBJ2-1
clone size: NA
D gene: NA
V gene: TRBV4-1
CDR3 DNA: TGCGCCAGCAGCCTATTTGTTGTGAATACAGGGAATGAGCAGTTCTTC
CDR3 protein: CASSLFVVNTGNEQFF

J gene: TRBJ2-1
clone size: NA
D gene: NA
V gene: TRBV11-3
CDR3 DNA: TGTGCCAGCAGCTTAGTTTGGAATGAGCAGTTCTTC
CDR3 protein: CASSLVWNEQFF

J gene: TRBJ2-5
clone size: once
D gene: NA
V gene: TRBV7-7
CDR3 DNA: TGTGCTAGCAGCCAGGACAGCCAAGAGACCCAGTACTTC
CDR3 protein: CASSQDSQETQYF

J gene: TRBJ2-1
clone size: NA
D gene: NA
V gene: TRBV4-1
CDR3 DNA: TGCGCCAGCAGCCACCTGGATCAGAGCTCCTACAATGAGCAGTTCTTC
CDR3 protein: CASSHLDQSSYNEQFF

J gene: TRBJ1-3
clone size: NA
D gene: NA
V gene: TRBV15
CDR3 DNA: TGTGCCACCAGCAGAGGACGGGGTAGGGGAAACACCATATATTTT
CDR3 protein: CATSRGRGRGNTIYF

J gene: TRBJ1-2
clone size: NA
D gene: NA
V gene: TRBV6-5
CDR3 DNA: TGTGCCAGCAGTTACGGGGGGGGAGAGGGTGGCTACACCTTC
CDR3 protein: CASSYGGGEGGYTF

J gene: TRBJ1-3
clone size: NA
D gene: NA
V gene: TRBV18
CDR3 DNA: TGTGCCAGCTCCAGGGGCCAGGCGAACTCTGGAAACACCATATATTTT
CDR3 protein: CASSRGQANSGNTIYF